This T cell receptor (beta chain) comes out of a study of brain metastases from non-small cell lung cancer. Note on this clone: What it binds is not known.

The study's findings and limits: TCR repertoires overlapped largely between brain metastases and matched primaries. Brain metastases had lower T-cell infiltration than primary tumors. T-cell clones appeared expanded in around 64% of brain metastases relative to matched primary tumors.

This CDR3 is built from 13 residues. V lost 3 bases and J lost 3; bases outside the gene matches: 2. Profiling relied on immunoSEQ multiplex PCR, and the TCRdb table lists in-frame clones only, not all of them. The sample has 2,500 to 3,500 clones; less than 90% are singletons. V gene TRBV12-3 or TRBV12-4 combines with J gene TRBJ2-7; 7 nucleotides line up with TRBD2. The sample comprised primary lung tumor tissue. The TCR comes from a donor aged 40 or over with non-small cell lung cancer. The CDR3 loop reads CASSFGGNYEQYF. CDR3 nucleotide sequence: TGTGCCAGCAGTTTCGGGGGGAACTACGAGCAGTACTTC.